Listed below are T cell receptor beta chains from one sample, sequenced in a study of blood T cells in healthy people across ages. TCRdb called the 5' RACE reads again in MiXCR, with one record for every CDR3 protein. Of over 600,000 distinct CDR3 sequences detected, about 61% appear once; the ten largest clones hold around a quarter. Sequenced input: blood. Every receptor here comes from a man aged 40-50 years in good health. Both conserved end residues are part of each CDR3. D genes are given only for firm matches. Clone size is stated in some rows and not others, as once, few, many or a class when expanded.

d_call,j_call,clone_size,v_call,cdr3_nt,cdr3_aa
TRBD1,TRBJ1-2,few,TRBV27,TGTGCCAGCAGTTTATCCGGGGACAGACGGGGCTACACCTTC,CASSLSGDRRGYTF
.,TRBJ2-7,.,TRBV25-1,TGTGCCAGCAGTGGTAGCGGTTACTCCTACGAGCAGTACTTC,CASSGSGYSYEQYF
.,TRBJ1-1,.,TRBV28,TGTGCCAGCAGTTTAGGAAGTCAGGGAAGAAGGACTGAAGCTTTCTTT,CASSLGSQGRRTEAFF
.,TRBJ2-5,many,TRBV5-1,TGCGCCAGCAGCTCACAGAGCCAAGAGACCCAGTACTTC,CASSSQSQETQYF
.,TRBJ2-7,.,TRBV12-3/TRBV12-4,TGTGCCAGCAGTCGCGGGGGACAGTACGACGAGCAGTACTTC,CASSRGGQYDEQYF
.,TRBJ2-6,few,TRBV4-3,TGCGCCAGCAGCCAAGTTAAAGGGCCTGGGGCCAACGTCCTGACTTTC,CASSQVKGPGANVLTF
.,TRBJ2-1,.,TRBV9,TGTGCCAGCAGCGTAGTTGGATCTCTCTACAATGAGCAGTTCTTC,CASSVVGSLYNEQFF
.,TRBJ2-5,few,TRBV25-1,TGTGCCAGCAGTGACCTGATAATCTCGAGTCGCCAGTACTTC,CASSDLIISSRQYF
TRBD1,TRBJ2-4,.,TRBV15,TGTGCCACCAGCAGACGTACAGGGGTGAACATTCAGTACTTC,CATSRRTGVNIQYF
.,TRBJ2-3,.,TRBV14,TGTGCCAGCAGCCCCCTGGTCTGGGGAGATACGCAGTATTTT,CASSPLVWGDTQYF
TRBD2,TRBJ2-1,.,TRBV12-3/TRBV12-4,TGTGCCAGCAGTGAGTTAACGGGACTAGCGGGTGAGCAGTTCTTC,CASSELTGLAGEQFF
.,TRBJ2-3,.,TRBV7-3,TGTGCCAGCAGCTCGTCCCTAGCTCTGGATACGCAGTATTTT,CASSSSLALDTQYF
TRBD2,TRBJ2-1,.,TRBV28,TGTGCCAGCAGTCTAGGCGGGAGGGCGGACTACAATGAGCAGTTCTTC,CASSLGGRADYNEQFF
.,TRBJ2-1,few,TRBV20-1,TGCAGGCCGGATGAGCAGTTCTTC,CRPDEQFF
TRBD1,TRBJ2-1,once,TRBV13,TGTGCCAGCAGCTTAAGGACAGGGTGGAATGAGCAGTTCTTC,CASSLRTGWNEQFF
.,TRBJ2-2,.,TRBV6-2/TRBV6-3,TGTGCCAGCAGTGTACAAGTTTACACCGGGGAGCTGTTTTTT,CASSVQVYTGELFF
.,TRBJ2-7,once,TRBV7-2,TGTGCCAGCAGCTTATGGCAGGACAACTCCTACAATGAGCAGTACTTC,CASSLWQDNSYNEQYF
TRBD2,TRBJ2-3,.,TRBV20-1,TGCAGTGCACTTCCCGGGGCTAGCGGGGGCGGACGCACAGATACGCAGTATTTT,CSALPGASGGGRTDTQYF